This entry lists 18 T cell receptor beta chains sequenced from one sample in a study of blood T cell repertoires in COVID-19. Some clones are missing from TCRdb's copy, which holds only in-frame ones; the method was immunoSEQ multiplex PCR. This sample has about 250,000 clones, with 70% to 90% found just once. The specimen sequenced was peripheral blood. Receptor source: a young woman with COVID-19, enrolled during active disease.

The J gene is TRBJ2-3, the V gene TRBV5-1; 7 bases are a match to TRBD1. The CDR3 contains 18 residues. CDR1 is SGHRS, CDR2 YFSETQ, per germline. V lost 6 bases, J lost 6 bases, and 22 bases stayed unmatched. In DNA, the CDR3 is TGCGCCAGCACCTCAATCCCCGGGACAGCATACACAGTGGATACGCAGTATTTT. Amino acids: CASTSIPGTAYTVDTQYF.

The V and J genes are TRBV4-2 and TRBJ1-5; TRBD1 agrees at 7 bases. There are 19 residues in the CDR3. The germline gives CDR1 LGHNA, CDR2 YNFKEQ. Trimming removed 2 bases from V and 0 bases from J; junction bases left unmatched: 13. The CDR3 DNA sequence: TGTGCCAGCAGCCAATCTCCGACAGGGACCGGGTATAGCAATCAGCCCCAGCATTTT. Translating it yields CASSQSPTGTGYSNQPQHF.

This chain connects TRBV10-3 to TRBJ1-1; D not resolved. The CDR3 contains 18 residues. CDR1 is ENHRY and CDR2 is SYGVKD in the germline V gene. With 0 bases removed from V and 6 bases from J, the gap between germline ends came to 23 bases. As DNA, the CDR3 is TGTGCCATCAGTGAGTCGAAGGGTGTGTCGGGGTTGATCGCTGAAGCTTTCTTT. This translates into CAISESKGVSGLIAEAFF.

This clone was seen once. The chain joins TRBV15 to TRBJ1-1; 9 bases line up with TRBD1. Germline CDR1 LNHNV, CDR2 YYDKDF (reference sequence). V shed 5 bases and J 1 base; nucleotides not matched to a gene: 5. CDR3 length equals 15 residues. CDR3 coding DNA: TGTGCCACCAGCGGATGGACAGGGGAGAACACTGAAGCTTTCTTT. Translated, it gives CATSGWTGENTEAFF.

The chain joins TRBV7-9 to TRBJ2-1; 10 bases map to TRBD1. V shed 8 bases, J shed 12 bases, and the junction held 7 bases outside the gene matches. Germline-derived CDR1 and CDR2 are SEHNR and FQNEAQ (reference sequence). The CDR3 runs to 12 residues. The CDR3 loop reads CASGTGDRPQFF. The DNA of the CDR3 is TGTGCCAGCGGGACAGGGGATCGTCCGCAGTTCTTC.

Worth noting for this clone: Compared with germline, one end of the junction differs, possibly owing to a read error. V and J are TRBV19 and TRBJ2-7, with 7 bases that match TRBD2. Germline V gene data show CDR1 as LNHDA and CDR2 as SQIVND (reference sequence). The CDR3 covers 13 residues. The CDR3 sequence: CASSSRAGDQHDF. The CDR3 DNA sequence: TGTGCCAGTAGTTCCCGGGCGGGGGACCAACATGACTTC.

The chain combines TRBV6-5 with TRBJ1-2; 10 bases line up with TRBD1. Trimming took 5 bases from V and 4 from J; bases not matched to a gene: 7. CDR1 is MNHEY and CDR2 is SVGAGI in the germline V gene. The CDR3 has 15 amino acids. CDR3 nucleotides: TGTGCCAGCAGTCGGGACAGGGGAAATATCTATGGCTACACCTTC. This encodes CASSRDRGNIYGYTF.

The CDR3 region has the DNA TGTGCCAGCAGTTACCGCGGACGGGAGAACACTGAAGCTTTCTTT. This gives the protein CASSYRGRENTEAFF. J is TRBJ1-1 and V is TRBV6-5; D unclear. CDR1 and CDR2 (germline): MNHEY, SVGAGI. The CDR3 loop spans 15 amino acids. V lost 2 bases to trimming and J lost 1 base, with 11 bases between them.

This clone has a single count. V usage is TRBV5-1 and J usage is TRBJ2-3; 13 bases match TRBD2. Trimming removed 0 bases from V and 4 bases from J; junction bases left unmatched: 2. Germline values: CDR1 SGHRS, CDR2 YFSETQ. The CDR3 sequence is 16 residues long. The CDR3 coding sequence is TGCGCCAGCAGCTTGGAAGGACTAGCGGGAGCAGATACGCAGTATTTT. Residues: CASSLEGLAGADTQYF.

The chain links TRBV29-1 to TRBJ2-1; TRBD1 matches 7 bases. V was clipped by 7 bases and J by 10 bases; unmatched bases: 13. CDR3 length: 13 amino acids. CDR1 is SQVTM, CDR2 ANQGSEA, per germline. Written as DNA, the CDR3 is TGCAGCGGTACTGGGCAGGGGGAAGTGGAGCAGTTCTTC. It is translated as CSGTGQGEVEQFF.

The rearrangement uses TRBV27 and TRBJ2-6; tentatively, D is TRBD1 (6 bases). Germline-derived CDR1 and CDR2 are MNHEY and SMNVEV (reference sequence). This CDR3 is 16 amino acids long. V lost 10 bases, J lost 0 bases, and 16 bases lay in between. The DNA for the CDR3 is TGTGCCACCCCGCCGGGACATCCCTCTGGGGCCAACGTCCTGACTTTC. It translates to CATPPGHPSGANVLTF.

The genes are TRBV3-1 (or the pseudogene TRBV3-2) and TRBJ1-6, with a weak D call TRBD1 (6 bases). Germline assignment: CDR1 LGHDT and CDR2 YNNKEL (reference sequence). The CDR3 contains 15 residues. The V gene lost 1 base and the J gene lost 7 bases, with 11 bases spanning the gap. The CDR3 is CASSQGLGHNSPLHF. CDR3 coding DNA: TGTGCCAGCAGCCAAGGTTTGGGACACAATTCACCCCTCCACTTT.

The chain uses TRBV19 and TRBJ1-5; 9 bases map to TRBD1. The V segment lost 1 base and the J segment 4 bases; nucleotides outside the gene matches: 5. Germline V gene lookup returns CDR1 LNHDA and CDR2 SQIVND (reference sequence). The CDR3 loop spans 16 amino acids. The CDR3 reads CASSIGDREGNQPQHF. The CDR3 DNA sequence: TGTGCCAGTAGTATAGGGGACAGGGAAGGTAATCAGCCCCAGCATTTT.

The chain couples TRBV4-3 to TRBJ2-2; D gene ambiguous. Trimming took off 1 base at V and 1 base at J, with 13 bases between the two ends. The CDR3 loop spans 17 amino acids. The germline CDR1 and CDR2 sequences are LGHNA and YSLEER. DNA of the CDR3: TGCGCCAGCAGCCAAGCCCTGCGACACAAGAACACCGGGGAGCTGTTTTTT. Translated, it gives CASSQALRHKNTGELFF.

The V gene is TRBV19, the J gene TRBJ1-1; D is undetermined. Trimming removed 1 base from V and 0 bases from J, with 6 bases in between. CDR1 and CDR2 (germline): LNHDA, SQIVND (reference sequence). The CDR3 totals 14 residues. The CDR3: CASSIGVMNTEAFF. The CDR3 nucleotides read TGTGCCAGTAGTATAGGAGTAATGAACACTGAAGCTTTCTTT.

For this clone: The sample contains more than one DNA sequence encoding this CDR3. CDR3 amino acids: CASSLQGTGELFF. The CDR3 bases are TGTGCCAGCAGTTTACAGGGAACCGGGGAGCTGTTTTTT. The chain carries TRBV27 and TRBJ2-2, with D possibly being TRBD1 (5 bases). Germline CDR1 and CDR2: MNHEY and SMNVEV (reference sequence). V dropped 2 bases and J dropped 5 bases, with 6 bases sitting between them. This CDR3 has 13 amino acids.

The genes are TRBV28 and TRBJ1-4; 10 bases match TRBD1. Trimming cost V 6 bases and J 8 bases; bases outside gene matches: 6. In germline, CDR1 is MDHEN, CDR2 SYDVKM. CDR3 length equals 14 residues. The CDR3 protein is CASRRQGAQEKLFF. In DNA, the CDR3 is TGTGCCAGCAGGCGACAGGGGGCCCAGGAAAAACTGTTTTTT.

The chain has TRBV2 and TRBJ1-1; TRBD1 might be the D (5 bases). The CDR3 is 13 amino acids. Germline assignment: CDR1 SNHLY and CDR2 FYNNEI. V was clipped by 4 bases and J by 1 base, with 7 bases between them. The CDR3 DNA reads as TGTGCCAGCAGTGGGGACTCGAACACTGAAGCTTTCTTT. This sequence encodes CASSGDSNTEAFF.